This passage covers 18 T cell receptor beta chains from one sample sequenced in a study of cytomegalovirus exposure and HLA in healthy donors. The PCR used 60 Vbeta and 13 Jbeta primers. Libraries were prepared by immunoSEQ multiplex PCR; TCRdb keeps only in-frame clonotypes and omits some of them. The sample has about 90,000 clones, around 74% seen once. Sequencing was done on a sample of PBMCs. Receptors were obtained from a boy aged 10-17 years in good health and CMV-seronegative.

V and J are TRBV11-2 and TRBJ2-7; 8 bases are shared with TRBD1. Germline assignment: CDR1 SGHAT and CDR2 FQNNGV. V lost 3 bases to trimming and J lost 2 bases; unmatched junction nucleotides: 6. This CDR3 has 15 amino acids. CDR3 loop: CASSFGGQATYEQYF. CDR3 nucleotide sequence: TGTGCCAGCAGCTTTGGGGGACAGGCTACCTACGAGCAGTACTTC.

This clone was counted only a few times. The chain employs TRBV11-3 and TRBJ1-2; 8 bases align to TRBD1. The CDR3 length is 13 residues. With 7 bases clipped from V and 8 bases from J, the junction kept 9 bases outside the gene matches. Germline CDR1 and CDR2: SGHNT and YENEEA. CDR3 in amino acids: CASTPTGARGYTF. CDR3 sequence (DNA): TGTGCCAGCACCCCGACAGGGGCTAGGGGCTACACCTTC.

This clone was recorded only once. This sample also contains other DNA sequences that code for the same CDR3. This sequence joins TRBV27 and TRBJ1-1; unclear D gene. Trimming took 6 bases from V and 1 from J, leaving 9 bases between them. Germline V gene data show CDR1 as MNHEY and CDR2 as SMNVEV (reference sequence). This CDR3 has 13 residues. The CDR3 protein is CASSLTGNTEAFF. CDR3 in DNA: TGTGCCAGCAGCCTGACTGGGAACACTGAAGCTTTCTTT.

The genes are TRBV27 and TRBJ1-5; D is unclear. Trimming shortened V by 3 bases and J by 0 bases, and 6 bases separated the two germline ends. CDR1 and CDR2 (germline): MNHEY, SMNVEV (reference sequence). The CDR3 length is 14 residues. The CDR3 nucleotides read TGTGCCAGCAGTTTTACGGGTAGCAATCAGCCCCAGCATTTT. This sequence encodes CASSFTGSNQPQHF.

The J gene is TRBJ2-7, the V gene TRBV5-1; maybe TRBD1 (7 bases). The V gene's germline CDR1 is SGHRS and CDR2 YFSETQ. V lost 0 bases, J lost 4 bases, and 20 bases lay in between. This CDR3 has 17 residues. The CDR3 DNA reads TGCGCCAGCAGCTTGGGGGATCGCGGCAGGGGGGAATACGAGCAGTACTTC. Its translation is CASSLGDRGRGEYEQYF.

V gene TRBV27 combines with J gene TRBJ1-6; 8 bases match TRBD1. V gave up 6 bases and J gave up 10 bases; unmatched junction bases: 11. There are 15 residues in the CDR3. The germline CDR1 and CDR2 sequences are MNHEY and SMNVEV (reference sequence). The CDR3 DNA is TGTGCCAGCAGCCAAAGCGGACAGGGAAGGTCACCCCTCCACTTT. This sequence encodes CASSQSGQGRSPLHF.

This clone appeared a single time. V and J are TRBV27 and TRBJ2-7, with a weak D call TRBD1 (5 bases). Looked up from germline, CDR1 is MNHEY and CDR2 is SMNVEV (reference sequence). With 8 bases removed from V and 0 bases from J, the gap between germline ends came to 5 bases. This CDR3 region has 11 residues. The CDR3 bases are TGTGCCAGCGGACACTCCTACGAGCAGTACTTC. Translated, it gives CASGHSYEQYF.

This clone was observed a handful of times. The chain joins TRBV7-8 to TRBJ2-1, with 13 bases aligning to TRBD2. CDR3 size: 16 residues. The J segment lost 3 bases and the V segment lost 2 bases, leaving 1 base of the junction unmatched. Per germline, CDR1 SGHVS and CDR2 FQNEAQ. The CDR3 here is CASSLRTSGSYNEQFF. DNA of the CDR3: TGTGCCAGCAGCTTACGGACTAGCGGGAGCTACAATGAGCAGTTCTTC.

The J gene is TRBJ2-7, the V gene TRBV7-9; TRBD1 aligns across 9 bases. The CDR3 runs 15 residues. J was trimmed by 3 bases and V by 8 bases; bases with no gene match: 11. The germline gives CDR1 SEHNR, CDR2 FQNEAQ (reference sequence). The CDR3 loop reads CASARIGGQGYEQYF. The CDR3 DNA reads TGTGCCAGCGCACGTATCGGGGGACAGGGCTACGAGCAGTACTTC. The variable domain in full, with the rest retrieved from reference TRBV7-9 and TRBJ2-7, is DTGVSQNPRHKITKRGQNVTFRCDPISEHNRLYWYRQTLGQGPEFLTYFQNEAQLEKSRLLSDRFSAERPKGSFSTLEIQRTEQGDSAMYLCASARIGGQGYEQYFGPGTRLTVT.

In this sample, this clone turned up many times. The V and J genes are TRBV7-9 and TRBJ2-6; maybe TRBD1 (5 bases). The V end lost 5 bases, the J end lost 1 base, and 9 bases lay between the germline ends. The CDR3 sequence is 15 residues long. Germline CDR1 SEHNR, CDR2 FQNEAQ (reference sequence). The CDR3 sequence: CASSVTESGANVLTF. The CDR3 DNA sequence: TGTGCCAGCAGCGTGACAGAATCTGGGGCCAACGTCCTGACTTTC.

The V gene is TRBV6-5, the J gene TRBJ1-4, with 9 bases lining up with TRBD1. Looked up from germline, CDR1 is MNHEY and CDR2 is SVGAGI. The junction had 7 bases not matched to a gene; V was cut back by 6 bases and J by 8 bases. The CDR3 extends over 14 amino acids. The CDR3 nucleotides are TGTGCCAGCAGCTCGGGACAGGGAGGAGAAAAACTGTTTTTT. Its translation: CASSSGQGGEKLFF.

This rearrangement joins TRBV28 to TRBJ1-4; D might be TRBD1 (6 bases). The ends were cut back, 8 bases at V and 6 bases at J, with 16 bases in the middle. Germline values: CDR1 MDHEN, CDR2 SYDVKM. CDR3 size: 14 residues. As DNA, the CDR3 is TGTGCCAGCGAGATAGGGAGGGGGGATGAAAAACTGTTTTTT. This translates into CASEIGRGDEKLFF.

The V and J genes are TRBV7-9 and TRBJ2-7; 9 bases map to TRBD1. Germline values: CDR1 SEHNR, CDR2 FQNEAQ (reference sequence). V was pared by 4 bases and J by 5 bases, with 12 bases of the junction left unmatched. This CDR3 spans 16 amino acids. The CDR3 DNA follows: TGTGCCAGCAGCTGGACCTCCGGGACAGGGTTGAACGAGCAGTACTTC. It translates to CASSWTSGTGLNEQYF.

This clone was seen only once. The chain uses TRBV11-2 and TRBJ2-7; a possible D gene is TRBD1 (6 bases). V lost 7 bases and J lost 3, with 16 bases in between. The CDR3 has 14 amino acids. Germline CDR1 reads SGHAT; CDR2 reads FQNNGV. CDR3 residues: CASNRDIRVYEQYF. DNA of the CDR3: TGTGCCAGCAACCGGGACATTAGGGTCTACGAGCAGTACTTC. Full variable domain (outside the CDR3, taken from reference TRBV11-2 and TRBJ2-7): EAGVAQSPRYKIIEKRQSVAFWCNPISGHATLYWYQQILGQGPKLLIQFQNNGVVDDSQLPKDRFSAERLKGVDSTLKIQPAKLEDSAVYLCASNRDIRVYEQYFGPGTRLTVT.

This chain uses TRBV7-9 with TRBJ1-5; 9 bases match TRBD1. Germline assignment: CDR1 SEHNR and CDR2 FQNEAQ (reference sequence). CDR3 length: 14 residues. V shed 4 bases and J 11 bases; nucleotides not matched to a gene: 9. The CDR3 region is CASSSGQGIKAQHF. The CDR3 DNA reads TGTGCCAGCAGCTCCGGACAGGGGATCAAGGCCCAGCATTTT. The variable domain in full, with the rest retrieved from reference TRBV7-9 and TRBJ1-5, is DTGVSQNPRHKITKRGQNVTFRCDPISEHNRLYWYRQTLGQGPEFLTYFQNEAQLEKSRLLSDRFSAERPKGSFSTLEIQRTEQGDSAMYLCASSSGQGIKAQHFGDGTRLSIL.

This clone was observed once. The chain uses TRBV6-1 and TRBJ1-6; D not resolved. The germline CDR1 and CDR2 sequences are MNHNS and SASEGT. The CDR3 length is 12 residues. Trimming took off 6 bases at V and 10 bases at J, with 10 bases between the two ends. The DNA of the CDR3 is TGTGCCAGCAGGACTTCGCAATCACCCCTCCACTTT. Translated, it gives CASRTSQSPLHF.

In the case of this clone: The junction differs from germline at one of its ends, possibly a read error. This chain uses TRBV7-7 with TRBJ2-1; the D gene is possibly TRBD1 (6 bases). The germline gives CDR1 SSHAT, CDR2 FNYEAQ (reference sequence). This CDR3 is 16 amino acids long. The CDR3, as DNA: TGTGCTAGCAGCTTACAACCGGGACAAGGCGGGAATGAGCAGTTCTTC. Translation gives CASSLQPGQGGNEQFF.

The chain links TRBV7-2 to TRBJ2-7; a possible D gene is TRBD1 (6 bases). Per the germline V gene, CDR1 is SGHTA and CDR2 is FQGNSA. The CDR3 is 15 amino acids. Trimming removed 5 bases from V and 0 bases from J, with 14 bases in between. As DNA, the CDR3 is TGTGCCAGCAGCGTCGCCGGGACAAGCTCCTACGAGCAGTACTTC. Encoded protein: CASSVAGTSSYEQYF.